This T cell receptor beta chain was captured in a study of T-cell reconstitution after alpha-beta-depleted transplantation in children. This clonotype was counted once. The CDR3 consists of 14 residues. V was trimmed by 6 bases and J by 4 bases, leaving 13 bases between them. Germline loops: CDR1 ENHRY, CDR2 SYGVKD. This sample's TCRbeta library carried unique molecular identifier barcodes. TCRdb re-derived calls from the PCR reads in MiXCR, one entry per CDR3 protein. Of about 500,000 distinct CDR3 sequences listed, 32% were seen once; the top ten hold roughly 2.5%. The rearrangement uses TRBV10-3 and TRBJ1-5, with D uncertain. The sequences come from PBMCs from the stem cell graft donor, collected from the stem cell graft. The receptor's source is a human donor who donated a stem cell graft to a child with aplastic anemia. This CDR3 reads CAIRDGSGNQPQHF. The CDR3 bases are TGTGCCATCAGAGACGGGAGTGGTAATCAGCCCCAGCATTTT.